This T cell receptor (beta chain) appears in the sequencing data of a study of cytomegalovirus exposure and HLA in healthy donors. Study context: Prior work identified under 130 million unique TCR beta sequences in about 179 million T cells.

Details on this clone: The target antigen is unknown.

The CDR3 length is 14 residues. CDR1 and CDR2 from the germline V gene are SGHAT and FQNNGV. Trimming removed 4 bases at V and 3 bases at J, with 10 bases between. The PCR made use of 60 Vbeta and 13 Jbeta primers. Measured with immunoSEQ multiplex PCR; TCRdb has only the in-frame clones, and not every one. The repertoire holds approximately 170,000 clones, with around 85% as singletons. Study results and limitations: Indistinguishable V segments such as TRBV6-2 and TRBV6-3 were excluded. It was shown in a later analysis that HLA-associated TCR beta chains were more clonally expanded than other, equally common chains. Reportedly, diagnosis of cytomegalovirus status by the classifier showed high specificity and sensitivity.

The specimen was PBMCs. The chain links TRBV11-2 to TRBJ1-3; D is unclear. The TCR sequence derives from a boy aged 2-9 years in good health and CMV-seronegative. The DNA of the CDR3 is TGTGCCAGCAGCTCCCCCCGGGTTGGAAACACCATATATTTT. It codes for CASSSPRVGNTIYF.